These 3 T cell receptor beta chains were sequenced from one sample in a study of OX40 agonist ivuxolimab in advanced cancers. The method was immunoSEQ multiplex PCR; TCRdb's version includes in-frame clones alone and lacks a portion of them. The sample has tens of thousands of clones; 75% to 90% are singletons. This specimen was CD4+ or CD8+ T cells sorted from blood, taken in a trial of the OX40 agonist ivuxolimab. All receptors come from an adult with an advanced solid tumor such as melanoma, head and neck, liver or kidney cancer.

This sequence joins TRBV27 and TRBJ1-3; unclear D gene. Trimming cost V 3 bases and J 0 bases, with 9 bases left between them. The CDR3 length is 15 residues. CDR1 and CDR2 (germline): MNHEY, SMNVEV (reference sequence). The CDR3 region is CASSLGGGSGNTIYF. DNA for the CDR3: TGTGCCAGCAGTTTGGGTGGAGGCTCTGGAAACACCATATATTTT.

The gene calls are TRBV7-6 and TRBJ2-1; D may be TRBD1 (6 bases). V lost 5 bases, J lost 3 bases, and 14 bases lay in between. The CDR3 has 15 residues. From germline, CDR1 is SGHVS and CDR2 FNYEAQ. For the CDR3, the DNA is TGTGCCAGCAGCCCCTTTGAGGGGGACTACAATGAGCAGTTCTTC. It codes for CASSPFEGDYNEQFF.

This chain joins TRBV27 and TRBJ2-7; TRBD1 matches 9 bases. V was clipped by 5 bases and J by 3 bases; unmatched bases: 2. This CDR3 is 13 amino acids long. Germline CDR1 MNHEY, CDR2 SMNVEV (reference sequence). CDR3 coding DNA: TGTGCCAGCAGTCAGGGACAGGGCTACGAGCAGTACTTC. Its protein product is CASSQGQGYEQYF.